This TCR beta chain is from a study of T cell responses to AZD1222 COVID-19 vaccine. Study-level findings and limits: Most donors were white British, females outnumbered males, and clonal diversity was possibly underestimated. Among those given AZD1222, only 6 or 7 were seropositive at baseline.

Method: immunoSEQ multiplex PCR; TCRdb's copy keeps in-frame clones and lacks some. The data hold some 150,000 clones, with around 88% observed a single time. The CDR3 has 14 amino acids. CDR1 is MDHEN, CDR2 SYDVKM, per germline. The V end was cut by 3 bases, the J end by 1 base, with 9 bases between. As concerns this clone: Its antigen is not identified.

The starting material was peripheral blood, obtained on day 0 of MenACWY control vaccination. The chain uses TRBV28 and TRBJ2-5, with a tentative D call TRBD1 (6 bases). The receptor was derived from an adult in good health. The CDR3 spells CASSFGQSQETQYF. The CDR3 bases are TGTGCCAGCAGTTTTGGACAGAGCCAAGAGACCCAGTACTTC.